A single sample gave rise to the 3 T cell receptor beta chains below, sequenced in a study of CXCR3-negative and CXCR3-positive naive CD8 T cells. The TRB cDNA libraries were prepared by 5' RACE with UMI labels. Each CDR3 protein gets one entry in TCRdb, which reprocessed the 5' RACE reads and gives no DNA. The table for this sample gives about 26,000 distinct CDR3 sequences. Sample: naive CXCR3- CD8+ T cells from blood. Indicated subset: CD45RO-CCR7+CD27+CD95- naive CD8+ T cells lacking CXCR3 (TNR3-). All receptors derive from a human donor in good health. Some clones in this sample may be carry-over from other donors' samples.

The rearrangement joins TRBV7-9 to TRBJ2-1; TCRdb gives TRBD2 as the D gene, but with no DNA this cannot be confirmed. Germline CDR1 and CDR2: SEHNR and FQNEAQ (reference sequence). The CDR3 totals 15 residues. CDR3: CASSSRLAGHNEQFF. The full variable domain, with the rest looked up from reference TRBV7-9 and TRBJ2-1, is DTGVSQNPRHKITKRGQNVTFRCDPISEHNRLYWYRQTLGQGPEFLTYFQNEAQLEKSRLLSDRFSAERPKGSFSTLEIQRTEQGDSAMYLCASSSRLAGHNEQFFGPGTRLTVL.

The rearrangement joins TRBV5-1 to TRBJ2-7; the D gene TCRdb calls, TRBD1, cannot be checked with no DNA. This CDR3 is built from 13 residues. Germline V lookup: CDR1 SGHRS, CDR2 YFSETQ. CDR3 amino acids: CASSAGTVHEQYF. The entire variable domain, with the rest obtained from reference TRBV5-1 and TRBJ2-7, is as follows: KAGVTQTPRYLIKTRGQQVTLSCSPISGHRSVSWYQQTPGQGLQFLFEYFSETQRNKGNFPGRFSGRQFSNSRSEMNVSTLELGDSALYLCASSAGTVHEQYFGPGTRLTVT.

The chain joins TRBV7-9 to TRBJ2-1; no DNA is available, so the TRBD2 call from TCRdb remains unchecked. CDR1 and CDR2 from the germline V gene are SEHNR and FQNEAQ (reference sequence). CDR3 length equals 16 residues. The CDR3 sequence: CASSLDTRRLADKQFF.